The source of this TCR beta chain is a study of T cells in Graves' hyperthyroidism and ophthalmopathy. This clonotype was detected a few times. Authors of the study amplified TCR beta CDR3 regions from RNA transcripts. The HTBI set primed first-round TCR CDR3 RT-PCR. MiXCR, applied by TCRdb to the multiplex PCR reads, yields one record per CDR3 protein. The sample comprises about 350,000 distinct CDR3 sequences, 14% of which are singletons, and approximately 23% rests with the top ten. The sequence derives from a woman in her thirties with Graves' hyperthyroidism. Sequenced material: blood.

This CDR3 is CSARDGNEQFF. The CDR3, as DNA: TGCAGTGCCCGGGACGGGAATGAGCAGTTCTTC. The gene calls are TRBV20-1 and TRBJ2-1; perhaps D is TRBD1 or TRBD2 (5 bases each). V was shortened by 6 bases and J by 7 bases, with 10 bases between the two germline ends. Germline V lookup: CDR1 DFQATT, CDR2 SNEGSKA (reference sequence). CDR3 size: 11 residues.